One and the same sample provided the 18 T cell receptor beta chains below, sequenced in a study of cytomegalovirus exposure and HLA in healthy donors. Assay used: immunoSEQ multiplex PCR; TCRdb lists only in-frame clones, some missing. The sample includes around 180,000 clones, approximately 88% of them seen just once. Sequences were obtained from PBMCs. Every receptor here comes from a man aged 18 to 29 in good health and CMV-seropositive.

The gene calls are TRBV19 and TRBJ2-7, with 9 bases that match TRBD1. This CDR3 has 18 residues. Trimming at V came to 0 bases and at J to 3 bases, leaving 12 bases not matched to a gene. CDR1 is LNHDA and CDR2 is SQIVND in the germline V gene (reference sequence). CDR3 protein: CASSIDLVPGQGDYEQYF. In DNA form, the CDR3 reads TGTGCCAGTAGTATAGATTTGGTACCGGGACAGGGTGACTACGAGCAGTACTTC.

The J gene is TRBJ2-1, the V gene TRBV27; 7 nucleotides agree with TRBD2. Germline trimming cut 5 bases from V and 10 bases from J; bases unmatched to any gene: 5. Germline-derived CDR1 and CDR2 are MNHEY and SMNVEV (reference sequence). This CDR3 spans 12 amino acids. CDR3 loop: CASSPTSAEQFF. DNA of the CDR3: TGTGCCAGCAGTCCTACTAGCGCGGAGCAGTTCTTC.

The CDR3 protein is CASSLQGGNEQYF. The CDR3 bases are TGTGCCAGCAGCTTGCAGGGCGGAAACGAGCAGTACTTC. This chain joins TRBV5-4 and TRBJ2-7; the D gene is possibly TRBD1 (5 bases). Trimming removed 1 base at V and 5 bases at J, with 10 bases between. This CDR3 has 13 amino acids. Germline CDR1 reads SGHNT; CDR2 reads YYREEE (reference sequence).

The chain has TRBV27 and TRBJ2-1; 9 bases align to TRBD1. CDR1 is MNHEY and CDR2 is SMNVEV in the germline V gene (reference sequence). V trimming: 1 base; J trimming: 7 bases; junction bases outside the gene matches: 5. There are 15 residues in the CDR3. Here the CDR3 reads CASSLYRGLPNEQFF. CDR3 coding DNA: TGTGCCAGCAGTTTATACAGGGGGCTGCCAAATGAGCAGTTCTTC.

This chain's CDR3 is CASSSLAGGTQETQYF. The DNA of the CDR3 is TGTGCCAGCTCATCCTTAGCGGGAGGGACCCAAGAGACCCAGTACTTC. This chain links TRBV18 with TRBJ2-5, with 11 bases fitting TRBD2. The CDR3 has 16 amino acids. Trimming at V came to 5 bases and at J to 1 base, leaving 6 bases not matched to a gene. Germline V gives CDR1 KGHSH, CDR2 LQKENI.

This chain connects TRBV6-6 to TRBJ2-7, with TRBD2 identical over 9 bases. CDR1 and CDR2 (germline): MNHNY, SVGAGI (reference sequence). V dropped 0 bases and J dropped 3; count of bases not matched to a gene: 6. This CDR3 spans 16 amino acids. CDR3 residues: CASSYSRSGGRYEQYF. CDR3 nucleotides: TGTGCCAGCAGTTACTCGAGGAGCGGGGGGCGCTACGAGCAGTACTTC.

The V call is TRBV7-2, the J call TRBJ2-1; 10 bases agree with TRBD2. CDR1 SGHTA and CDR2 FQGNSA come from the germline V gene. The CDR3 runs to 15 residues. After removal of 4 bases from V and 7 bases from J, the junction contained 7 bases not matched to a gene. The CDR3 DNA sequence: TGTGCCAGCAGCTCCCGTAGCGGGAGGTGGAATGAGCAGTTCTTC. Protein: CASSSRSGRWNEQFF. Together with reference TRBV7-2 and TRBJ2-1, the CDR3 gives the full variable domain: GAGVSQSPSNKVTEKGKDVELRCDPISGHTALYWYRQSLGQGLEFLIYFQGNSAPDKSGLPSDRFSAERTGGSVSTLTIQRTQQEDSAVYLCASSSRSGRWNEQFFGPGTRLTVL.

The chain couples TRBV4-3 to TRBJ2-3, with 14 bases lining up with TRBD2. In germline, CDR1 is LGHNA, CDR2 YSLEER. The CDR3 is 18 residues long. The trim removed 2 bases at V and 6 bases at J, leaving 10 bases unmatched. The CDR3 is CASSQTTLTSGRADTQYF. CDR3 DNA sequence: TGCGCCAGCAGCCAAACGACCTTGACTAGCGGGAGGGCCGATACGCAGTATTTT.

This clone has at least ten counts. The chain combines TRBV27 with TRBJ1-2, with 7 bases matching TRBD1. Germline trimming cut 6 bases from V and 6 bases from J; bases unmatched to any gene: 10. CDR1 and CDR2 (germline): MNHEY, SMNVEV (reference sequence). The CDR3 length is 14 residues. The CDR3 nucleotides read TGTGCCAGCAGCGCCGCCCGACAGGGAGATGGCTACACCTTC. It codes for CASSAARQGDGYTF.

The DNA of the CDR3 is TGTGCCAGCAGTGGCCCGGGACTAGGAACGTACGAGCAGTACTTC. It encodes CASSGPGLGTYEQYF. The rearrangement uses TRBV9 and TRBJ2-7, with 8 bases fitting TRBD2. This CDR3 contains 15 residues. Germline V gene lookup returns CDR1 SGDLS and CDR2 YYNGEE. J lost 4 bases, V lost 5 bases, and 11 bases had no gene match.

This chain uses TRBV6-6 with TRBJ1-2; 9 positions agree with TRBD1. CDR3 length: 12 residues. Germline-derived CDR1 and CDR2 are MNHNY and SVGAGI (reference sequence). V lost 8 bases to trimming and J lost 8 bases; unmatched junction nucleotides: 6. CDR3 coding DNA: TGTGCCAGCTGGACAGGGGACCCAGGCTACACCTTC. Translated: CASWTGDPGYTF.

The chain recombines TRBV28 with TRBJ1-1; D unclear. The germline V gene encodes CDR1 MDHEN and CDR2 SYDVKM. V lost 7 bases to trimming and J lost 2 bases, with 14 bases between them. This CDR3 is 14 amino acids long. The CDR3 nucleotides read TGTGCCAGCACCGCACGGGGAGGCAACACTGAAGCTTTCTTT. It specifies CASTARGGNTEAFF.

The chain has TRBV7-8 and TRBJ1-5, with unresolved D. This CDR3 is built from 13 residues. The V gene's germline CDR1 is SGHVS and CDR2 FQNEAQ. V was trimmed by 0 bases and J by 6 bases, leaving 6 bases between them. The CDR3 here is CASSLATGQPQHF. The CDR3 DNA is TGTGCCAGCAGCTTAGCGACGGGTCAGCCCCAGCATTTT. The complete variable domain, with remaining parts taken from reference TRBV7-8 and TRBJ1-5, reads GAGVSQSPRYKVAKRGQDVALRCDPISGHVSLFWYQQALGQGPEFLTYFQNEAQLDKSGLPSDRFFAERPEGSVSTLKIQRTQQEDSAVYLCASSLATGQPQHFGDGTRLSIL.

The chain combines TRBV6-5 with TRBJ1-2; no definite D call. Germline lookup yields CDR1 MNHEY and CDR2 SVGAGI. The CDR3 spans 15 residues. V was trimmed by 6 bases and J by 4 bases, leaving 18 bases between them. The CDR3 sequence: CASRRSRRGTYGYTF. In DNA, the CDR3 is TGTGCCAGCAGGCGCTCGCGGCGAGGTACCTATGGCTACACCTTC.

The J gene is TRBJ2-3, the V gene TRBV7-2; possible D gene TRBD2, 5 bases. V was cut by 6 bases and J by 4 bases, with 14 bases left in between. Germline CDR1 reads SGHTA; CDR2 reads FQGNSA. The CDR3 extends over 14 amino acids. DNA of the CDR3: TGTGCCAGCAGGGATCCGCGAGGGCCAGATACGCAGTATTTT. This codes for CASRDPRGPDTQYF.

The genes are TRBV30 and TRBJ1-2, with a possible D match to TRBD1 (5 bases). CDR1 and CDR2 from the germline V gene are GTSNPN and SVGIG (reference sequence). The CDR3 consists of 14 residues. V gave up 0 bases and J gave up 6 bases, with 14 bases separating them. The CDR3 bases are TGTGCCTGGAGTGTGGGGCGTCGCGGTGATGGCTACACCTTC. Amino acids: CAWSVGRRGDGYTF.

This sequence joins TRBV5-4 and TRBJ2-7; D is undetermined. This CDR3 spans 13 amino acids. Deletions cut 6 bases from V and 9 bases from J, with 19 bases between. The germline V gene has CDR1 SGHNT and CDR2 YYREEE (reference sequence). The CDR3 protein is CASTGDRFTVQYF. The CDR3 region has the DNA TGTGCCAGCACCGGAGACCGGTTTACGGTGCAGTACTTC.

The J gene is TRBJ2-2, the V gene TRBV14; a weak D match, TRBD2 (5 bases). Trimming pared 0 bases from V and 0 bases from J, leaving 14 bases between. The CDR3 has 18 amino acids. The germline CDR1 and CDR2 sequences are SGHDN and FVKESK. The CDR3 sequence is CASSQDLMAGANTGELFF. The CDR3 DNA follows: TGTGCCAGCAGCCAAGATCTTATGGCGGGTGCGAACACCGGGGAGCTGTTTTTT.